A single count supports the clone carrying this T cell receptor (beta chain). Unmatched junction bases numbered 8, after V lost 6 bases and J lost 8 bases. CDR3 length equals 13 residues. The germline gives CDR1 SQVTM, CDR2 ANQGSEA. These data belong to a study of blood T cells in healthy people across ages. PCR was performed a second time for roughly 7 to 12 cycles using a sample-barcoded 5' primer and a J-beta primer mix. TCRdb redid the calling of the 5' RACE reads with MiXCR, one entry per CDR3 protein. The sample contains over 1,300,000 distinct CDR3 sequences, around 55% of which appear only once.

V and J are TRBV29-1 and TRBJ2-2; TRBD1 aligns across 8 bases. The sequenced sample consisted of blood. The receptor was isolated from a man between 18 and 35 years old in good health. The CDR3 DNA reads TGCAGCGTGAGGACAGGGCAACGGGGGGAGCTGTTTTTT. The encoded protein is CSVRTGQRGELFF.